Below are 31 T cell receptor beta chains sequenced from a single sample in a study of blood T cells in healthy people across ages. Together with a sample-barcoded 5' primer, a J-beta primer mix was included in a second PCR lasting roughly 6 to 12 cycles. TCRdb called the 5' RACE reads again in MiXCR, with one record for every CDR3 protein. The sample lists roughly 900,000 distinct CDR3 sequences; about 44% were seen once. The sequenced sample was blood. Source of these receptors: a young man in good health.

This clonotype was observed a few times. The chain has TRBV6-5 and TRBJ2-7; D remains unclear. V was trimmed by 0 bases and J by 2 bases, leaving 11 bases between them. The CDR3 spans 15 residues. Germline loops: CDR1 MNHEY, CDR2 SVGAGI. The CDR3 bases are TGTGCCAGCAGTTACTCTCCAGGATTGACCTACGAGCAGTACTTC. Translation: CASSYSPGLTYEQYF.

The chain recombines TRBV7-2 with TRBJ1-6; D ambiguous. Per the germline V gene, CDR1 is SGHTA and CDR2 is FQGNSA. The ends were cut back, 5 bases at V and 8 bases at J, with 13 bases in the middle. The CDR3 sequence is 14 residues long. CDR3 sequence reads: CASSKRGGDSPLHF. The CDR3 nucleotides read TGTGCCAGCAGCAAAAGAGGTGGGGATTCACCCCTCCACTTT.

The chain uses TRBV7-2 and TRBJ2-4, with 9 bases aligning to TRBD2. The J call is uncertain, as TRBJ2-7 better fits the DNA end. The CDR3 is made up of 15 amino acids. CDR1 SGHTA and CDR2 FQGNSA come from the germline V gene. The CDR3 sequence: CASSLRSGGPYEQYF. The DNA of the CDR3 is TGTGCCAGCAGCTTAAGGAGCGGGGGGCCCTACGAGCAGTACTTC.

The chain combines TRBV27 with TRBJ2-7, with TRBD1 matching 7 bases. The germline CDR1 and CDR2 sequences are MNHEY and SMNVEV (reference sequence). The CDR3 sequence is 14 residues long. The ends lost 4 bases at V and 4 bases at J; junction bases unmatched: 7. Here the CDR3 reads CASSYAGTVYEQYF. As DNA, the CDR3 is TGTGCCAGCAGTTACGCCGGGACAGTTTACGAGCAGTACTTC.

This clonotype appeared many times. CDR3 coding DNA: TGCAGCGTCGACAATGAGCAGTTCTTC. Translating it yields CSVDNEQFF. The rearrangement joins TRBV29-1 to TRBJ2-1; D not certain. V was clipped by 6 bases and J by 5 bases, with 2 bases between them. This CDR3 contains 9 residues. Germline values: CDR1 SQVTM, CDR2 ANQGSEA.

This chain uses TRBV4-3 with TRBJ2-1; the D gene is possibly TRBD1 (8 bases). This CDR3 has 17 residues. Germline CDR1 reads LGHNA; CDR2 reads YSLEER. The V end lost 4 bases, the J end lost 7 bases, and 23 bases lay between the germline ends. The CDR3 region has the DNA TGCGCCAGCAGCCCCCACAGGGGGGCGGGAGCCCCTAATGAGCAGTTCTTC. Encoded protein: CASSPHRGAGAPNEQFF.

This clonotype appeared once. The chain joins TRBV5-1 to TRBJ2-7; D gene uncertain. Germline-derived CDR1 and CDR2 are SGHRS and YFSETQ. Deletions cut 5 bases from V and 5 bases from J, with 5 bases between. This CDR3 has 10 residues. The CDR3 loop reads CASRRNEQYF. Here the CDR3 DNA reads TGCGCCAGCAGGCGGAACGAGCAGTACTTC.

The rearrangement links TRBV4-1 to TRBJ1-5, with TRBD1 matching over 10 bases. V shed 3 bases and J 1 base; nucleotides not matched to a gene: 3. From germline, CDR1 is MGHRA and CDR2 YSYEKL. The CDR3 spans 16 residues. In nucleotides, the CDR3 is TGCGCCAGCAGCCAGGGGACAGGGGCGAGCAATCAGCCCCAGCATTTT. Translating gives CASSQGTGASNQPQHF.

This clonotype was counted only a few times. The genes are TRBV6-5 and TRBJ2-1, with no clear D. CDR3 length: 14 residues. The germline V and J ends were trimmed by 0 bases and 4 bases, with 7 bases remaining between them. Per germline, CDR1 MNHEY and CDR2 SVGAGI. The CDR3 spells CASSYSNSYNEQFF. DNA of the CDR3: TGTGCCAGCAGTTACTCGAACAGTTACAATGAGCAGTTCTTC.

This clonotype turned up a few times. The rearrangement uses TRBV6-2 or TRBV6-3 and TRBJ2-5; tentatively, D is TRBD1 or TRBD2 (6 bases each). The CDR3 runs 15 residues. Germline V gene data show CDR1 as MNHEY and CDR2 as SVGEGT. The V and J ends lost 7 bases and 4 bases respectively, with 19 bases between them. This CDR3 is CASNDGGGGLETQYF. The CDR3 nucleotides are TGTGCCAGCAACGACGGTGGTGGGGGGCTAGAGACCCAGTACTTC.

The rearrangement links TRBV20-1 to TRBJ1-2; D not resolved. V dropped 5 bases and J dropped 0 bases, with 10 bases sitting between them. The V gene's germline CDR1 is DFQATT and CDR2 SNEGSKA (reference sequence). The CDR3 is made up of 13 amino acids. The CDR3, as DNA: TGCAGTGCTTCCTCGCTCGCTAACTATGGCTACACCTTC. This sequence encodes CSASSLANYGYTF.

This rearrangement joins TRBV20-1 to TRBJ2-5; 12 bases match TRBD2. CDR3 length: 15 amino acids. Per germline, CDR1 DFQATT and CDR2 SNEGSKA (reference sequence). The V gene end was trimmed by 5 bases and the J gene end by 2 bases; junction bases not matched to a gene: 6. As DNA, the CDR3 is TGCAGTGCTGCCCGGACTAGCGGGAATCAAGAGACCCAGTACTTC. Encoded protein: CSAARTSGNQETQYF.

To note about this clonotype: Its ends do not fully match the called genes, so a read error is possible. The chain recombines TRBV5-1 with TRBJ2-3; no clear D. Germline lookup yields CDR1 SGHRS and CDR2 YFSETQ. The CDR3 has 15 amino acids. The CDR3 region has the DNA TGCGCCGGCAGGAGACTCGCTCAGTCAATTGATACGCAGTATTTT. Its protein product is CAGRRLAQSIDTQYF.

The V gene is TRBV20-1, the J gene TRBJ2-5; 11 nucleotides align to TRBD1. The assigned J gene may be wrong: the sequence end matches TRBJ2-7 better. The CDR3 loop spans 18 amino acids. Germline assignment: CDR1 DFQATT and CDR2 SNEGSKA (reference sequence). CDR3 nucleotides: TGCAGTGCTAGAGATCGACGGATTCGGGGACAGGGGGAACCCGAGCAGTACTTC. It yields the protein CSARDRRIRGQGEPEQYF.

This clonotype was picked up a small number of times. The V and J genes are TRBV20-1 and TRBJ1-5; no reliable D call. The CDR3 consists of 13 residues. The V end lost 5 bases, the J end lost 2 bases, and 10 bases lay between the germline ends. Germline CDR1 is DFQATT and CDR2 is SNEGSKA (reference sequence). As DNA, the CDR3 is TGCAGTGCTTTAGCACAAGGCAATCAGCCCCAGCATTTT. Protein: CSALAQGNQPQHF.

This clonotype was observed a single time. The chain carries TRBV12-3 or TRBV12-4 and TRBJ1-1; the D gene is possibly TRBD1 (5 bases). The CDR3 extends over 16 amino acids. Deletions cut 0 bases from V and 4 bases from J, with 15 bases between. DNA of the CDR3: TGTGCCAGCAGTTTAGCAGGGGTAGCCCCTGGCACTGAAGCTTTCTTT. Its translation: CASSLAGVAPGTEAFF.

This clonotype has just a few counts. The chain couples TRBV28 to TRBJ2-1; D is possibly TRBD1 (6 bases). This CDR3 is built from 15 residues. Trimming took 2 bases from V and 7 from J, leaving 15 bases between them. Germline V gene lookup returns CDR1 MDHEN and CDR2 SYDVKM. This CDR3 reads CASSLRGGPLNEQFF. CDR3 in DNA: TGTGCCAGCAGTTTACGAGGGGGTCCCCTGAATGAGCAGTTCTTC.

The chain recombines TRBV9 with TRBJ2-1; the match to TRBD2 covers 7 bases. Gene TRBJ2-7 matches the end of the DNA better, so the J call may be wrong. Germline-derived CDR1 and CDR2 are SGDLS and YYNGEE. The CDR3 is 15 amino acids. CDR3 nucleotides: TGTGCCAGCAGCGACCAGGGACTAACCTACAATGAGCAGTACTTC. It is translated as CASSDQGLTYNEQYF.

The chain couples TRBV29-1 to TRBJ2-5; maybe TRBD1 (5 bases). The V end was cut by 5 bases, the J end by 4 bases, with 8 bases between. The CDR3 runs 11 residues. Germline V gives CDR1 SQVTM, CDR2 ANQGSEA. This CDR3 is CSVWQGETQYF. As DNA, the CDR3 is TGCAGCGTTTGGCAGGGAGAGACCCAGTACTTC.

The chain employs TRBV7-6 and TRBJ2-7; D is perhaps TRBD1 or TRBD2 (6 bases each). V was pared by 1 base and J by 4 bases, with 14 bases between. Germline V gene lookup returns CDR1 SGHVS and CDR2 FNYEAQ. The CDR3 runs 15 residues. This chain's CDR3 is CASSLVAGGGYEQYF. The CDR3 DNA is TGTGCCAGCAGCTTAGTGGCCGGGGGCGGGTACGAGCAGTACTTC.

This chain joins TRBV3-1 and TRBJ2-3, with TRBD2 identical over 10 bases. The CDR3 totals 15 residues. Unmatched junction bases numbered 5, after V lost 6 bases and J lost 2 bases. Germline lookup yields CDR1 LGHDT and CDR2 YNNKEL (reference sequence). The CDR3 DNA follows: TGTGCCAGCAGTCTAGCGGGGGCTTTCACAGATACGCAGTATTTT. The encoded protein is CASSLAGAFTDTQYF.

This chain uses TRBV3-1 with TRBJ1-2; tentative D call: TRBD1 (6 bases). The V end lost 4 bases, the J end lost 5 bases, and 17 bases lay between the germline ends. The germline CDR1 and CDR2 sequences are LGHDT and YNNKEL (reference sequence). This CDR3 has 15 amino acids. CDR3 loop: CASSPENRDGYGYTF. The DNA of the CDR3 is TGTGCCAGCAGCCCCGAAAACAGGGACGGGTATGGCTACACCTTC. The whole variable domain, remainder taken from reference TRBV3-1 and TRBJ1-2, is DTAVSQTPKYLVTQMGNDKSIKCEQNLGHDTMYWYKQDSKKFLKIMFSYNNKELIINETVPNRFSPKSPDKAHLNLHINSLELGDSAVYFCASSPENRDGYGYTFGSGTRLTVV.

This clonotype came up a few times. The V and J genes are TRBV20-1 and TRBJ1-1; perhaps TRBD1 as D (6 bases). V was cut by 5 bases and J by 6 bases, with 16 bases left in between. CDR1 DFQATT and CDR2 SNEGSKA come from the germline V gene (reference sequence). The CDR3 contains 13 residues. CDR3 amino acids: CSARDFGGAEAFF. Here the CDR3 DNA reads TGCAGTGCTCGGGATTTTGGGGGCGCTGAAGCTTTCTTT.

This rearrangement joins TRBV10-3 to TRBJ2-1, with 9 bases aligning to TRBD2. This CDR3 is built from 18 residues. After removal of 0 bases from V and 2 bases from J, the junction contained 8 bases not matched to a gene. CDR1 and CDR2 (germline): ENHRY, SYGVKD. The DNA of the CDR3 is TGTGCCATCAGTGAGTCGGGGGCGGGGGGGCGAACCTACAATGAGCAGTTCTTC. As protein: CAISESGAGGRTYNEQFF.

This clonotype was counted between two and nine times. The rearrangement links TRBV4-2 to TRBJ1-1, with 8 bases lining up with TRBD1. The CDR3 is 15 residues long. CDR1 LGHNA and CDR2 YNFKEQ come from the germline V gene. Losses at the gene ends were 4 bases for V and 1 base for J; bases not matched to a gene: 5. DNA for the CDR3: TGTGCCAGCAGCCGGGATGGACAGGGGAACACTGAAGCTTTCTTT. Amino acid sequence: CASSRDGQGNTEAFF.

The chain combines TRBV3-1 with TRBJ2-5; D is perhaps TRBD1 or TRBD2 (5 bases each). This CDR3 comprises 16 residues. V lost 5 bases and J 4 bases, leaving 20 bases between the germline ends. From germline, CDR1 is LGHDT and CDR2 YNNKEL (reference sequence). The CDR3 nucleotides are TGTGCCAGCAGCAGATGGACGGGACGATTGGGAGAGACCCAGTACTTC. Protein product: CASSRWTGRLGETQYF.

The CDR3, as DNA: TGTGCCAGCAGTTCGGGGACGGAAGTCTATGGCTACACCTTC. It yields the protein CASSSGTEVYGYTF. This chain links TRBV27 with TRBJ1-2; tentative D call: TRBD1 (5 bases). The V gene lost 4 bases and the J gene lost 4 bases, with 13 bases spanning the gap. From germline, CDR1 is MNHEY and CDR2 SMNVEV (reference sequence). The CDR3 consists of 14 residues.

The CDR3 is CASSLHSGVAEAFF. Written as DNA, the CDR3 is TGTGCCAGCAGTCTACACTCAGGGGTGGCTGAAGCTTTCTTT. The chain joins TRBV28 to TRBJ1-1, with D perhaps matching TRBD1 (6 bases). The V gene's germline CDR1 is MDHEN and CDR2 SYDVKM. This CDR3 is 14 amino acids long. V lost 5 bases and J 6 bases, leaving 16 bases between the germline ends.

The J gene is TRBJ2-7, the V gene TRBV18, with 7 bases that match TRBD2. Germline CDR1 and CDR2: KGHSH and LQKENI. J was trimmed by 2 bases and V by 3 bases; bases with no gene match: 10. The CDR3 loop spans 16 amino acids. This CDR3 reads CASSPERAGTTYEQYF. For the CDR3, the DNA is TGTGCCAGCTCACCGGAAAGGGCTGGGACTACCTACGAGCAGTACTTC. The full variable domain, in which reference TRBV18 and TRBJ2-7 provide the parts outside the CDR3, is NAGVMQNPRHLVRRRGQEARLRCSPMKGHSHVYWYRQLPEEGLKFMVYLQKENIIDESGMPKERFSAEFPKEGPSILRIQQVVRGDSAAYFCASSPERAGTTYEQYFGPGTRLTVT.

The CDR3 region has the DNA TGCAGTGCAGTACAGGGGCGGCAGCATTTT. As protein: CSAVQGRQHF. The chain employs TRBV20-1 and TRBJ1-5, with 7 positions matching TRBD1. Germline trimming cut 6 bases from V and 13 bases from J; bases unmatched to any gene: 6. Looked up from germline, CDR1 is DFQATT and CDR2 is SNEGSKA (reference sequence). The CDR3 length is 10 residues.

This clonotype was counted between two and nine times. CDR3 in DNA: TGTGCCAGCAGTTACCATACAGGGGCATTATCCTACGAGCAGTACTTC. Protein product: CASSYHTGALSYEQYF. The chain combines TRBV6-2 or TRBV6-3 with TRBJ2-7, with 7 positions matching TRBD1. V lost 2 bases to trimming and J lost 1 base; unmatched junction nucleotides: 8. Germline CDR1 MNHEY, CDR2 SVGEGT. There are 16 residues in the CDR3.